This TCR beta chain appears in the sequencing data of a study of molecular identifiers for immune sequencing clone quantification. This clonotype was counted between two and nine times. TCRdb reprocessed the PCR reads via MiXCR and lists one record per CDR3 protein. The sample contains about 510,000 distinct CDR3 sequences, around 23% of which appear only once. Trimming took off 4 bases at V and 6 bases at J, with 17 bases between the two ends. Looked up from germline, CDR1 is SGHAT and CDR2 is FQNNGV. CDR3 length equals 15 residues. Sequenced sample: naive CD8+ T cells from blood, with Jurkat cell RNA spiked in. The subset here: FACS-sorted CD8+CD4-CCR7+CD45RA+ naive T cells. This TCR derives from a human donor in good health. Some libraries in this study had Jurkat cell RNA spiked in. This rearrangement joins TRBV11-2 to TRBJ2-3; D possibly corresponds to TRBD1 (5 bases). The CDR3 spells CASSSHLTDTDTQYF. Here the CDR3 DNA reads TGTGCCAGCAGCTCCCACCTGACAGACACCGATACGCAGTATTTT.